This T cell receptor beta chain appears in the sequencing data of a study of memory CD4+ T cells and cytomegalovirus serostatus. Overall study findings and caveats: Repertoires predicted CMV serostatus with median bootstrapped AUC of approximately 0.94.

The sort gate was single viable CD3+CD4+CD8-CD45RO+ cells for memory CD4+ T cells. Donors' CMV status reflects serum IgG against pp150, pp28, p38, p52. In the authors' workflow: Out-of-frame sequences were removed, leaving a few million distinct TCRbeta sequences. TCRdb's table, derived via immunoSEQ multiplex PCR, lists solely in-frame clones and lacks some. V, J and clone size are those of that table, while D and trimming were read from the DNA. This table has 75,000 to 95,000 clones, 80% appearing once. V was pared by 5 bases and J by 4 bases, with 16 bases between. CDR1 and CDR2 from the germline V gene are SEHNR and FQNEAQ (reference sequence). CDR3 length equals 15 residues. On this clone itself: The antigen is not known.

This clonotype was sampled from an adult in good health and CMV-seronegative. This sequence joins TRBV7-9 and TRBJ2-3; D assignment may be TRBD1 or TRBD2 (6 bases each). Sequenced material: memory CD4+ T cells from blood. The CDR3 sequence is CASSPLGGMSDTQYF. CDR3 nucleotide sequence: TGTGCCAGCAGCCCGTTAGGGGGGATGTCAGATACGCAGTATTTT.